The 8 T cell receptor beta chains reported below all come from one sample, sequenced in a study of cytomegalovirus exposure and HLA in healthy donors (TCRdb year 2017). Library construction relied on the immunoSEQ multiplex PCR assay. A mixture of 60 forward primers for TCR Vbeta segments and 13 reverse primers for TCR Jbeta segments was used in the multiplex PCR. The table comes from immuneACCESS by way of TCRdb, which keeps in-frame sequences with V and J called. Part of the clones is missing from these tables; in studies checked, under half for an unresolved V gene and the rest for unknown reasons. The sample table shows fewer than 150,000 clones, and around 82% are seen once. The ten top clones hold roughly 1.2% of the sample. The source material was PBMCs. The receptors come from a man aged 50-59 years in good health and CMV-seronegative.

The CDR3 loop is CASIKDRGRQPQHF. CDR3 DNA sequence: TGTGCCAGCATAAAGGACAGGGGGCGTCAGCCCCAGCATTTT. V gene TRBV2 combines with J gene TRBJ1-5; TRBD1 matches 11 bases. The CDR3 covers 14 residues. CDR1 is SNHLY, CDR2 FYNNEI, per germline. V was clipped by 7 bases and J by 6 bases; unmatched bases: 5.

This clone has a single count. Other DNA sequences in the same sample also yield this CDR3. The V gene is TRBV6-1, the J gene TRBJ1-5; D is ambiguous. Germline V gene lookup returns CDR1 MNHNS and CDR2 SASEGT. The V and J ends lost 4 bases and 0 bases respectively, with 7 bases between them. There are 14 residues in the CDR3. CDR3 region: CASSGGNSNQPQHF. The CDR3 region has the DNA TGTGCCAGCAGTGGAGGAAATAGCAATCAGCCCCAGCATTTT.

This chain connects TRBV5-1 to TRBJ2-5; 16 bases line up with TRBD2. This CDR3 spans 18 amino acids. With V trimmed by 4 bases and J by 1 base, 7 bases remained unmatched. Germline V gives CDR1 SGHRS, CDR2 YFSETQ. CDR3 in amino acids: CASSRGLAGGPSQETQYF. The CDR3 DNA follows: TGCGCCAGCAGCCGGGGACTAGCGGGAGGGCCCTCCCAAGAGACCCAGTACTTC.

The gene calls are TRBV10-3 and TRBJ1-3; the match to TRBD1 covers 8 bases. V trimming: 6 bases; J trimming: 0 bases; junction bases outside the gene matches: 13. CDR1 is ENHRY, CDR2 SYGVKD, per germline. The CDR3 consists of 18 residues. The CDR3 loop is CAIRTGTGSPFSGNTIYF. In DNA, the CDR3 is TGTGCCATCAGAACCGGGACAGGTTCACCCTTCTCTGGAAACACCATATATTTT.

The V and J genes are TRBV7-9 and TRBJ2-3; 7 bases agree with TRBD1. V lost 5 bases and J lost 2; bases outside the gene matches: 7. The CDR3 spans 15 residues. CDR1 is SEHNR, CDR2 FQNEAQ, per germline (reference sequence). Written as DNA, the CDR3 is TGTGCCAGCAGCCTGGCGACAGGGCTCACAGATACGCAGTATTTT. Residues: CASSLATGLTDTQYF.

This clone has just one count. The chain couples TRBV7-9 to TRBJ2-7; the D gene is possibly TRBD1 (5 bases). V dropped 0 bases and J dropped 6 bases, with 12 bases sitting between them. Per germline, CDR1 SEHNR and CDR2 FQNEAQ (reference sequence). CDR3 size: 14 residues. The CDR3 sequence is CASSLASGLGEQYF. In DNA, the CDR3 is TGTGCCAGCAGCTTAGCCTCAGGGTTAGGCGAGCAGTACTTC.

The V and J genes are TRBV5-1 and TRBJ2-1; 10 nucleotides match TRBD2. Germline CDR1 and CDR2: SGHRS and YFSETQ. V lost 1 base, J lost 2 bases, and 0 bases stayed unmatched. The length of the CDR3 is 15 residues. Here the CDR3 reads CASSLTSGTYNEQFF. The DNA for the CDR3 is TGCGCCAGCAGCTTGACTAGCGGGACCTACAATGAGCAGTTCTTC.

V usage is TRBV9 and J usage is TRBJ2-5; 8 bases align to TRBD2. Germline CDR1 and CDR2: SGDLS and YYNGEE. The CDR3 has 15 amino acids. V lost 0 bases and J lost 4; bases outside the gene matches: 5. The DNA for the CDR3 is TGTGCCAGCAGCGTAGAGGGCGGGAGGCCAGAGACCCAGTACTTC. Translated, it gives CASSVEGGRPETQYF.